This TCR beta chain was identified in a study of T cells expressing NK-cell markers. Turning to this clonotype: Its antigen is still unknown.

Scientists made TCR beta cDNA using 5'RACE template switching with UMIs. TCRdb re-called the 5' RACE reads and gives one entry per CDR3 protein, without DNA. Its clone listing holds 200,000 to 300,000 distinct CDR3 sequences. Study-level points and caveats: No clear determination of HCMV specificity was made for expanded NKG2C+ T cell clones.

Per the germline V gene, CDR1 is SQVTM and CDR2 is ANQGSEA. The CDR3 is made up of 12 amino acids. This chain joins TRBV29-1 and TRBJ1-2; TCRdb indicates TRBD1, and absent DNA this call remains unverified. Material: blood T cells: a sorted CD56 or NKG2C T cell subset, CD4+ or CD8+ T cells, or bulk PBMC T cells (not recorded which). This receptor was identified in a man aged 18-30 years in good health. The CDR3 here is CSGRGPNYGYTF. Full variable domain (missing parts from reference TRBV29-1 and TRBJ1-2): SAVISQKPSRDICQRGTSLTIQCQVDSQVTMMFWYRQQPGQSLTLIATANQGSEATYESGFVIDKFPISRPNLTFSTLTVSNMSPEDSSIYLCSGRGPNYGYTFGSGTRLTVV.